Below, 8 T cell receptor beta chains from the same sample are listed, as sequenced in a study of regulatory T cells in long-lasting Graves disease. Building of the TCR beta libraries involved iRepertoire HTBI primers and Arm-PCR of CDR3 regions. Via MiXCR, TCRdb re-called the multiplex PCR reads, giving one row per CDR3 protein. This table holds 400,000 to 600,000 distinct CDR3 sequences, roughly a fifth found once. The time point is: persistent/refractory GD, antithyroid drugs over 5 years with positive TRAb. Extracted RNA from PBMCs served as the source of the TCR library. Specimen: peripheral blood mononuclear cells (PBMCs), collected when the disease was refractory, from a patient treated with antithyroid drugs. These receptors came from a female donor with Graves disease.

This clonotype was recorded many times. The chain has TRBV28 and TRBJ1-1; D might be TRBD1 (5 bases). The V gene's germline CDR1 is MDHEN and CDR2 SYDVKM. V was clipped by 2 bases and J by 0 bases, with 22 bases between them. The CDR3 extends over 19 amino acids. In nucleotides, the CDR3 is TGTGCCAGCAGTTTAACGAGTAGGGCAGGGAAGCCGATGAACACTGAAGCTTTCTTT. As protein: CASSLTSRAGKPMNTEAFF.

This clonotype was detected a few times. The V call is TRBV12-3 or TRBV12-4, the J call TRBJ2-5, with 7 nucleotides matching TRBD1. CDR3 length: 14 residues. V gave up 5 bases and J gave up 3 bases; unmatched junction bases: 6. The CDR3 DNA reads as TGTGCCAGCAGTCAAGGACAGGACGAAGAGACCCAGTACTTC. It specifies CASSQGQDEETQYF.

This clonotype was picked up many times. This sequence joins TRBV7-2 and TRBJ1-2; possible D gene TRBD1, 6 bases. The CDR3 sequence is 15 residues long. V lost 1 base to trimming and J lost 2 bases, with 11 bases between them. Per germline, CDR1 SGHTA and CDR2 FQGNSA. The chain's CDR3 is CASSLEQDSNYGYTF. DNA of the CDR3: TGTGCCAGCAGCTTAGAACAGGACAGCAACTATGGCTACACCTTC.

This clonotype was counted ten times or more. The chain carries TRBV28 and TRBJ1-3; tentatively, D is TRBD1 (6 bases). V was clipped by 6 bases and J by 4 bases, with 19 bases between them. The CDR3 sequence is 16 residues long. Germline V gives CDR1 MDHEN, CDR2 SYDVKM. DNA of the CDR3: TGTGCCAGCAGCCTATACGCAGGGGCGAAAGGAAACACCATATATTTT. This codes for CASSLYAGAKGNTIYF.

A word on this clonotype: At one end the junction does not follow the germline gene, possibly because of a read error. The genes are TRBV6-4 and TRBJ2-6; maybe TRBD2 (5 bases). Germline loops: CDR1 MRHNA, CDR2 SNTAGT. The CDR3 loop spans 16 amino acids. For the CDR3, the DNA is TGTGCCGGCAGTGCGGTGCCAGAGGGTGGGGCCAACGTCCTGACTTTC. Protein sequence: CAGSAVPEGGANVLTF.

This clonotype was seen ten or more times. V and J are TRBV28 and TRBJ2-7; 10 bases fit TRBD1. This CDR3 contains 12 residues. With V trimmed by 6 bases and J by 9 bases, 5 bases remained unmatched. Germline V lookup: CDR1 MDHEN, CDR2 SYDVKM. The CDR3 DNA reads TGTGCCAGCAGGGCGACAGGGGGCGGGCAGTACTTC. It is translated as CASRATGGGQYF.

The J gene is TRBJ1-1, the V gene TRBV19; 7 bases map to TRBD1. V shed 4 bases and J 0 bases; nucleotides not matched to a gene: 5. Germline V gives CDR1 LNHDA, CDR2 SQIVND (reference sequence). This CDR3 contains 15 residues. For the CDR3, the DNA is TGTGCCAGTAGTAACAGGGGTTTTATGAACACTGAAGCTTTCTTT. This translates into CASSNRGFMNTEAFF.

This clonotype showed up just a few times. This chain joins TRBV6-1 and TRBJ2-2, with a tentative D call TRBD2 (5 bases). Germline-derived CDR1 and CDR2 are MNHNS and SASEGT. Trimming stripped 7 bases from V and 0 bases from J, with 9 bases between. This CDR3 contains 14 residues. CDR3 protein: CASTGSSNTGELFF. In DNA form, the CDR3 reads TGTGCCAGCACGGGAAGCTCGAACACCGGGGAGCTGTTTTTT.